Shown below are 23 T cell receptor beta chains from a single sample sequenced in a study of blood T cell repertoires in COVID-19. Using immunoSEQ multiplex PCR, the repertoire was profiled, and TCRdb retains in-frame clones only, with some absent. The table has roughly 200,000 clones, approximately 81% seen once; the top ten hold about 11%. The sequenced sample consisted of peripheral blood. Source of these receptors: a woman of 80 years or more with COVID-19, enrolled during active disease.

The chain carries TRBV2 and TRBJ2-7; tentative D call: TRBD1 (7 bases). CDR1 and CDR2 from the germline V gene are SNHLY and FYNNEI. This CDR3 has 14 amino acids. V was shortened by 4 bases and J by 1 base, with 11 bases between the two germline ends. CDR3 in DNA: TGTGCCAGCAGTGGCAGGGGGAGGTCCTACGAGCAGTACGTC. It yields the protein CASSGRGRSYEQYV.

The chain joins TRBV6-5 to TRBJ2-7; 8 bases are shared with TRBD1. This CDR3 spans 13 amino acids. The germline V gene encodes CDR1 MNHEY and CDR2 SVGAGI. V dropped 2 bases and J dropped 6; count of bases not matched to a gene: 3. CDR3 nucleotide sequence: TGTGCCAGCAGTTACCAGGGGGCCGGCGAGCAGTACTTC. Translated, it gives CASSYQGAGEQYF.

Note on this clone: The germline gene is not matched at one end of the junction; a read error may be the cause. The chain combines TRBV28 with TRBJ1-3, with D perhaps matching TRBD1 (6 bases). CDR3 length equals 12 residues. Germline V gives CDR1 MDHEN, CDR2 SYDVKM. CDR3 bases: TGTGCCAGCGGATACAGGGTCAACATCATATATTTT. This codes for CASGYRVNIIYF.

The J gene is TRBJ1-1, the V gene TRBV7-2, with no clear D. Trimming removed 3 bases at V and 4 bases at J, with 9 bases between. This CDR3 comprises 13 residues. Per germline, CDR1 SGHTA and CDR2 FQGNSA. The CDR3: CASSFGSSTEAFF. CDR3 nucleotides: TGTGCCAGCAGCTTCGGGTCTTCCACTGAAGCTTTCTTT.

The chain joins TRBV6-5 to TRBJ1-1; D perhaps matches TRBD1 (6 bases). CDR3 length: 13 amino acids. Germline V gene data show CDR1 as MNHEY and CDR2 as SVGAGI. Trimming took off 6 bases at V and 6 bases at J, with 14 bases between the two ends. The CDR3 loop reads CASSESQGSEAFF. The DNA for the CDR3 is TGTGCCAGCAGCGAGTCACAGGGCTCTGAAGCTTTCTTT.

J is TRBJ1-2 and V is TRBV5-6, with D uncertain. The V gene's germline CDR1 is SGHDT and CDR2 YYEEEE. The CDR3 is 12 residues long. V was clipped by 4 bases and J by 7 bases, with 11 bases between them. The CDR3 DNA reads as TGTGCCAGCAGCATAACGACATTTGGCTACACCTTC. Its translation: CASSITTFGYTF.

The genes are TRBV5-1 and TRBJ2-3; 10 bases map to TRBD1. The CDR3 is 15 amino acids. The junction had 3 bases not matched to a gene; V was cut back by 3 bases and J by 2 bases. Germline values: CDR1 SGHRS, CDR2 YFSETQ. The CDR3 DNA is TGCGCCAGCAGCTCGGGACAGGGGAACACAGATACGCAGTATTTT. This codes for CASSSGQGNTDTQYF.

The chain recombines TRBV24-1 with TRBJ2-3, with D possibly TRBD1 on 6 matching bases. Germline CDR1 and CDR2: KGHDR and SFDVKD. The CDR3 covers 19 residues. The V end lost 4 bases, the J end lost 2 bases, and 24 bases lay between the germline ends. Here the CDR3 reads CATSDLSHKTGRTTDTQYF. The DNA for the CDR3 is TGTGCCACCAGTGACCTTTCACACAAGACAGGTCGAACCACAGATACGCAGTATTTT.

CDR3 nucleotides: TGTGCCAGCAGTCTGACAGGGGGTGGACTCAACGAGCAGTACTTC. This codes for CASSLTGGGLNEQYF. This chain connects TRBV28 to TRBJ2-7, with TRBD1 matching 9 bases. The length of the CDR3 is 15 residues. Germline V gene data show CDR1 as MDHEN and CDR2 as SYDVKM. Trimming removed 5 bases from V and 5 bases from J; junction bases left unmatched: 10.

The rearrangement joins TRBV4-1 to TRBJ2-3; 9 bases align to TRBD2. J gave up 2 bases and V 3 bases, and 12 bases lay outside the gene matches. Germline V gene lookup returns CDR1 MGHRA and CDR2 YSYEKL. The CDR3 runs to 18 residues. The CDR3 DNA reads as TGCGCCAGCAGCCATCTCAGGGGCCTAGCGGGGCACACAGATACGCAGTATTTT. It is translated as CASSHLRGLAGHTDTQYF.

The chain employs TRBV4-2 and TRBJ1-2, with a possible D match to TRBD1 (5 bases). The CDR3 runs 15 residues. The germline CDR1 and CDR2 sequences are LGHNA and YNFKEQ. Trimming removed 1 base from V and 4 bases from J, with 13 bases in between. Written as DNA, the CDR3 is TGTGCCAGCAGCCAAGGGGAGGGGAGGGTCTATGGCTACACCTTC. This gives the protein CASSQGEGRVYGYTF.

The chain combines TRBV27 with TRBJ1-2, with D tentatively TRBD1 (5 bases). Trimming stripped 1 base from V and 10 bases from J, with 13 bases between. The CDR3 runs 13 residues. Per germline, CDR1 MNHEY and CDR2 SMNVEV (reference sequence). CDR3 in amino acids: CASSLWGDQDYTF. CDR3 nucleotide sequence: TGTGCCAGCAGTTTATGGGGGGACCAAGACTACACCTTC.

The V and J genes are TRBV18 and TRBJ2-2, with a possible D match to TRBD1 (6 bases). In germline, CDR1 is KGHSH, CDR2 LQKENI. V was shortened by 5 bases and J by 1 base, with 17 bases between the two germline ends. The CDR3 is 17 amino acids. The CDR3 DNA reads as TGTGCCAGCTCAATCTCGCCGGGACACTTGAACACCGGGGAGCTGTTTTTT. This sequence encodes CASSISPGHLNTGELFF. The full variable domain, its missing parts supplied by reference TRBV18 and TRBJ2-2, is NAGVMQNPRHLVRRRGQEARLRCSPMKGHSHVYWYRQLPEEGLKFMVYLQKENIIDESGMPKERFSAEFPKEGPSILRIQQVVRGDSAAYFCASSISPGHLNTGELFFGEGSRLTVL.

The rearrangement links TRBV18 to TRBJ1-2, with 7 bases identical to TRBD1. Trimming took 6 bases from V and 4 from J; bases not matched to a gene: 11. Germline V gene sequence: CDR1 KGHSH, CDR2 LQKENI. This CDR3 has 15 residues. The CDR3 spells CASSQTRDSSYGYTF. DNA for the CDR3: TGTGCCAGCTCGCAAACGCGGGACAGCTCCTATGGCTACACCTTC.

The chain recombines TRBV7-8 with TRBJ2-2; D is ambiguous. Germline V gives CDR1 SGHVS, CDR2 FQNEAQ. CDR3 length: 14 residues. The V end was cut by 2 bases, the J end by 1 base, with 5 bases between. CDR3 region: CASSLSLNTGELFF. As DNA, the CDR3 is TGTGCCAGCAGCTTATCCCTGAACACCGGGGAGCTGTTTTTT.

This clone was found a few times. The V call is TRBV7-9, the J call TRBJ1-6, with a possible D match to TRBD1 (5 bases). V lost 7 bases and J lost 10, with 20 bases in between. Germline loops: CDR1 SEHNR, CDR2 FQNEAQ (reference sequence). The CDR3 consists of 15 residues. The CDR3 nucleotides read TGTGCCAGCACCCTGGGGGGAGGGCGTGGATCACCCCTCCACTTT. Its protein product is CASTLGGGRGSPLHF. Full variable domain (remainder filled in from reference TRBV7-9 and TRBJ1-6): DTGVSQNPRHKITKRGQNVTFRCDPISEHNRLYWYRQTLGQGPEFLTYFQNEAQLEKSRLLSDRFSAERPKGSFSTLEIQRTEQGDSAMYLCASTLGGGRGSPLHFGNGTRLTVT.

The CDR3 coding sequence is TGTGCCTGGGGGAGGGACGCGGACAGGCGCTACACCTTC. Protein sequence: CAWGRDADRRYTF. The V gene is TRBV30, the J gene TRBJ1-2; 7 nucleotides match TRBD1. The CDR3 has 13 amino acids. Germline-derived CDR1 and CDR2 are GTSNPN and SVGIG (reference sequence). With 5 bases clipped from V and 9 bases from J, the junction kept 12 bases outside the gene matches.

A few counts support this clone. The chain has TRBV4-2 and TRBJ2-2; maybe TRBD1 (8 bases). The CDR3 length is 15 residues. V was shortened by 4 bases and J by 7 bases, with 16 bases between the two germline ends. Germline V lookup: CDR1 LGHNA, CDR2 YNFKEQ. The CDR3 is CASSRGGQVGGELFF. DNA for the CDR3: TGTGCCAGCAGCCGGGGGGGACAGGTCGGCGGGGAGCTGTTTTTT.

The chain joins TRBV18 to TRBJ2-7, with D perhaps TRBD2 (5 bases). CDR1 is KGHSH and CDR2 is LQKENI in the germline V gene. The CDR3 length is 14 residues. V was pared by 3 bases and J by 0 bases, with 9 bases between. The CDR3 reads CASSPTGSSYEQYF. As DNA, the CDR3 is TGTGCCAGCTCACCGACGGGGAGCTCCTACGAGCAGTACTTC. The whole variable domain, filled in from reference TRBV18 and TRBJ2-7, reads NAGVMQNPRHLVRRRGQEARLRCSPMKGHSHVYWYRQLPEEGLKFMVYLQKENIIDESGMPKERFSAEFPKEGPSILRIQQVVRGDSAAYFCASSPTGSSYEQYFGPGTRLTVT.

The chain couples TRBV7-9 to TRBJ1-1; 9 nucleotides match TRBD1. The CDR3 is 16 amino acids. Germline loops: CDR1 SEHNR, CDR2 FQNEAQ (reference sequence). The V segment lost 4 bases and the J segment 5 bases; nucleotides outside the gene matches: 11. The CDR3 region is CASSSDPGQGKTEAFF. CDR3 sequence (DNA): TGTGCCAGCAGCTCAGATCCGGGACAGGGAAAAACTGAAGCTTTCTTT.

The rearrangement joins TRBV7-7 to TRBJ1-5, with 9 bases lining up with TRBD1. The CDR3 spans 20 residues. V shed 2 bases, J shed 0 bases, and the junction held 14 bases outside the gene matches. Germline loops: CDR1 SSHAT, CDR2 FNYEAQ (reference sequence). CDR3 residues: CASSLRGRRTGDYSNQPQHF. DNA for the CDR3: TGTGCCAGCAGCTTAAGGGGGCGGAGGACAGGGGACTATAGCAATCAGCCCCAGCATTTT.

This sequence joins TRBV12-3 or TRBV12-4 and TRBJ1-1, with D hard to call. V shed 6 bases and J shed 5 bases, with 13 bases lying between them. The CDR3 extends over 13 amino acids. CDR3 loop: CASSLSRRTEAFF. CDR3 bases: TGTGCCAGCAGCCTGTCCCGCAGGACTGAAGCTTTCTTT.

This rearrangement joins TRBV27 to TRBJ2-7; maybe TRBD1 (6 bases). The germline V gene has CDR1 MNHEY and CDR2 SMNVEV (reference sequence). V was pared by 2 bases and J by 0 bases, with 17 bases between. The CDR3 length is 17 residues. The CDR3 sequence: CASSLGQGFSSSYEQYF. The CDR3 DNA reads as TGTGCCAGCAGTTTAGGGCAGGGGTTCTCCAGCTCCTACGAGCAGTACTTC.